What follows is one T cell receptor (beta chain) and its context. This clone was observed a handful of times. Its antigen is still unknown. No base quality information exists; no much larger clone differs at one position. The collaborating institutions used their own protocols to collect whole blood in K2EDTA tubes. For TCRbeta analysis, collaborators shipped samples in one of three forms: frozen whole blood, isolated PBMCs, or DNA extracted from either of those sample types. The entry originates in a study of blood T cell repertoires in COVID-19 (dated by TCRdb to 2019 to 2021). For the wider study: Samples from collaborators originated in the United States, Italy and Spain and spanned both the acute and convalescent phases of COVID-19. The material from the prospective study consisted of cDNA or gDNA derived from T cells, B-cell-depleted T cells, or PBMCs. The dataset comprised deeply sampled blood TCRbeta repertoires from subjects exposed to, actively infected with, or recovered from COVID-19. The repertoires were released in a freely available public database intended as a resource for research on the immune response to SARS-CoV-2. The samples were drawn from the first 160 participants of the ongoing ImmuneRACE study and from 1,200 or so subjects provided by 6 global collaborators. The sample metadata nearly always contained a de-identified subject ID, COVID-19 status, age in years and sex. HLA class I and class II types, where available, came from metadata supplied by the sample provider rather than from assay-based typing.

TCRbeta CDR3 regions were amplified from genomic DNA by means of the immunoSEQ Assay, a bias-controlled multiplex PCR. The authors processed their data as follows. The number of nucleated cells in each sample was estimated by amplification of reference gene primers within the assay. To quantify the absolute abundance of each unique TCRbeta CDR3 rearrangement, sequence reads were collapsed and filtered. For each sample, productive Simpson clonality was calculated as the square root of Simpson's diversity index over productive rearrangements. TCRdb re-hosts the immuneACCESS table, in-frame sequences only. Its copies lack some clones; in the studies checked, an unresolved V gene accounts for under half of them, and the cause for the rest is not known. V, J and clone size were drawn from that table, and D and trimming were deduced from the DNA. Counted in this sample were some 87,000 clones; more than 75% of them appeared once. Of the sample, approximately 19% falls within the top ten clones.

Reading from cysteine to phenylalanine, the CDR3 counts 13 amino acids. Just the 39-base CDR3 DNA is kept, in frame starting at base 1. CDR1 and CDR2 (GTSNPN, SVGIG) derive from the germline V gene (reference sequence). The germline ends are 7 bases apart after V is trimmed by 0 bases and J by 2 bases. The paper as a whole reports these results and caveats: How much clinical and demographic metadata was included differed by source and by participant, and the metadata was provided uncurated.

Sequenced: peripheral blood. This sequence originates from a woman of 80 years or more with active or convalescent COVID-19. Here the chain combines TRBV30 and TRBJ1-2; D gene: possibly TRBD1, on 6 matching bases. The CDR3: CAWSVTGNYGYTF. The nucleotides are TGTGCCTGGAGTGTTACAGGGAACTATGGCTACACCTTC.